This is a list of T cell receptor beta chains from one sample in a study of blood T cell repertoires in COVID-19. Sequenced by immunoSEQ multiplex PCR; TCRdb stores in-frame clones only, minus some. This sample carries approximately 300,000 clones, 85% to 90% of them seen once, and the ten largest clones take under 11%. The sequencing sample was made of PBMCs or T cells enriched from blood (not recorded which). The receptor source for this set is a woman under 30 who had recovered from COVID-19. CDR3s include the opening cysteine and the closing phenylalanine or tryptophan. D genes are given only for firm matches. Size values are once, few and many counts, or a class for expanded clones, and some rows have none.

D gene,V gene,J gene,clone size,CDR3 DNA,CDR3 protein
-,TRBV2,TRBJ1-1,-,TGTGCCAGCAGTTCGGACTTGAACACTGAAGCTTTCTTT,CASSSDLNTEAFF
-,TRBV5-4,TRBJ2-3,-,TGTGCCAGCAGCTTCAAAAATCCTACGGCAGATACGCAGTATTTT,CASSFKNPTADTQYF
-,TRBV2,TRBJ1-3,-,TGTGCCAGCAGTGAAGCGCTTCTTAGCTCTGGAAACACCATATATTTT,CASSEALLSSGNTIYF
-,TRBV13,TRBJ1-2,-,TGTGCCACCTCAAGACGGGGAAGGGGCTACACCTTC,CATSRRGRGYTF
-,TRBV6-6,TRBJ1-5,-,TGTGCCAGCAGTTACTACGAGGATCAGCCCCAGCATTTT,CASSYYEDQPQHF
-,TRBV19,TRBJ1-2,-,TGTGCCAGTAGTTTCGGGAACCGGGCCGCCTATGGCTACACCTTC,CASSFGNRAAYGYTF
-,TRBV7-3,TRBJ2-1,-,TGTGCCAGCAGCTTAAAGCCCCACGAGCAGTTCTTC,CASSLKPHEQFF
-,TRBV18,TRBJ1-2,-,TGTGCCAGCTCACAGGGGATCGAGGGCTACACCTTC,CASSQGIEGYTF
TRBD1,TRBV11-2,TRBJ1-1,-,TGTGCCAGCAGCCACGGACAGGGGGGAGCTGAAGCTTTCTTT,CASSHGQGGAEAFF
-,TRBV5-1,TRBJ1-1,-,TGCGCCAGCAGCTTGGTTACAGTGAACACTGAAGCTTTCTTT,CASSLVTVNTEAFF
-,TRBV24-1,TRBJ2-1,-,TGTGCCACTAGCGACAGGCGAAGCTCCTACAATGAGCAGTTCTTC,CATSDRRSSYNEQFF
-,TRBV6-5,TRBJ1-1,-,TGTGCCAGCAGCCAGGGACAAGTGAACACTGAAGCTTTCTTT,CASSQGQVNTEAFF
TRBD2,TRBV10-2,TRBJ2-1,few,TGCGCCAGCAAGGAGGCGGCTAGCGGCAACAATGAGCAGTTCTTC,CASKEAASGNNEQFF
TRBD1,TRBV6-1,TRBJ2-1,-,TGTGCCAGCAGTGAAAGGGGAGCGTTGAAATCGACAGGGAACATGGGTGAGCAGTTCTTC,CASSERGALKSTGNMGEQFF
TRBD1,TRBV5-4,TRBJ2-2,few,TGTGCCAGCAGCCAACGGACAGGGGGGAACACCGGGGAGCTGTTTTTT,CASSQRTGGNTGELFF
-,TRBV2,TRBJ1-5,-,TGTGCCAGCAGTGCAGGAAGCCAGTATAGCAATCAGCCCCAGCATTTT,CASSAGSQYSNQPQHF
-,TRBV19,TRBJ2-1,-,TGTGCCAGCCGTCCTAGCGAGGACTACAATGAGCAGTTCTTC,CASRPSEDYNEQFF
TRBD2,TRBV24-1,TRBJ2-3,-,TGTGCCACCAGTGATTTCCGGCGGGAGGCAGATACGCAGTATTTT,CATSDFRREADTQYF
-,TRBV6-5,TRBJ1-5,-,TGTGCCAGCAGTTGGAAGGGGAATCAGCCCCAGCATTTT,CASSWKGNQPQHF
TRBD2,TRBV27,TRBJ2-3,once,TGTGCCAGCAGTCCCGGGACTAGCGGCACAGATACGCAGTATTTT,CASSPGTSGTDTQYF
-,TRBV5-6,TRBJ1-1,many,TGTGCCAGCAGCTTATCACAGGGCGAAGCTTTCTTT,CASSLSQGEAFF
-,TRBV30,TRBJ1-1,-,TGTGCCTGGAGTGTAGGGGAATACGCTGAAGCTTTCTTT,CAWSVGEYAEAFF
TRBD1,TRBV9,TRBJ2-2,-,TGTGCCAGCAGCGCGTACTCCGGGACAGGGGTGACCGGGGAGCTGTTTTTT,CASSAYSGTGVTGELFF
-,TRBV12-2,TRBJ2-2,-,-,CASRLKWASGSLANTGELFF
-,TRBV9,TRBJ1-1,-,TGTGCCAGCAGCGTAGCCCAGGGGAACACTGAAGCTTTCTTT,CASSVAQGNTEAFF
-,TRBV20-1,TRBJ1-2,once,TGCAGCACGAAAGAGGGCTATGGCTACACCTTC,CSTKEGYGYTF
-,TRBV30,TRBJ1-4,few,TGTGCCTGGAGGCCGGGATTTACAACTAATGAAAAACTGTTTTTT,CAWRPGFTTNEKLFF
-,TRBV28,TRBJ1-2,-,TGTGCCAGCAGTTCCGGGCAGGGGCACTATGGCTACACCTTC,CASSSGQGHYGYTF
-,TRBV30,TRBJ1-3,once,TGTGCCTGGGGTTTGAAGGGCCTTGACTACTCTGGAAACACCATATATTTT,CAWGLKGLDYSGNTIYF
TRBD2,TRBV5-6,TRBJ2-1,once,TGTGCCAGCAGCTTAATGAGACTAGCGGGATTTAGCTCCTACAATGAGCAGTTCTTC,CASSLMRLAGFSSYNEQFF
TRBD1,TRBV4-1,TRBJ1-1,-,TGCGCCAGCAGCCAAGACCCATCCCGGACAGGGGGGGGCACTGAAGCTTTCTTT,CASSQDPSRTGGGTEAFF
-,TRBV30,TRBJ2-2,-,TGTGCCTGGCAGACAGGATCCGGGGAGCTGTTTTTT,CAWQTGSGELFF
-,TRBV18,TRBJ1-1,once,TGTGCCAGCTCACAGGGGCTGAGGAACACTGAAGCTTTCTTT,CASSQGLRNTEAFF
-,TRBV25-1,TRBJ1-4,-,TGTGCCAGCAGTGACGGCAGGGTCAATGAAAAACTGTTTTTT,CASSDGRVNEKLFF
TRBD1,TRBV5-4,TRBJ2-1,-,TGTGCCAGCAGCGCACAGGGGTTCGGGAATGAGCAGTTCTTC,CASSAQGFGNEQFF
-,TRBV27,TRBJ1-2,-,TGTGCCAGCAGTCCCTGGGGGGGAGGGCGTTCTCGGAACACCTTC,CASSPWGGGRSRNTF
-,TRBV11-2,TRBJ1-1,-,TGTGCCAGCAGCTTAGACTATAGGACAACGAACACTGAAGCTTTCTTT,CASSLDYRTTNTEAFF
-,TRBV27,TRBJ1-2,once,TGTGCCAGCAGTCCCCGCGGGGCGGGGGCAATTAGCTATGGCTACACCTTC,CASSPRGAGAISYGYTF
TRBD2,TRBV30,TRBJ2-5,-,TGTGCCTGGAGTGAGGGGACTAGCGGGGGGGCCGAGACCCAGTACTTC,CAWSEGTSGGAETQYF
TRBD1,TRBV6-5,TRBJ1-2,few,TGTGCCAGCAGATCCCTCGGGAACAGGGGCTATGGCTACACCTTC,CASRSLGNRGYGYTF
-,TRBV10-3,TRBJ1-1,few,TGTGCCATCAGCCGGGACAAGAACACTGAAGCTTTCTTT,CAISRDKNTEAFF
TRBD1,TRBV18,TRBJ2-7,-,TGTGCCAGCTCACCCCGGGACAGTGAATCCGAGCAGTACTTC,CASSPRDSESEQYF
TRBD2,TRBV10-3,TRBJ2-1,-,TGTGCCATCAGTGCGGTCTCGTCTAGCGGGAAATACTCCTACAATGAGCAGTTCTTC,CAISAVSSSGKYSYNEQFF
TRBD1,TRBV7-8,TRBJ2-3,-,TGTGCCAGCAGCTTATATATAGGGACAGGGGCAGGGGATACGCAGTATTTT,CASSLYIGTGAGDTQYF
-,TRBV21-1,TRBJ1-2,once,TGTGCCAGCAGCAATTTTCCAGGACAGCCACTTTTGGGCTACACCTTC,CASSNFPGQPLLGYTF
-,TRBV5-1,TRBJ1-4,-,TGCGCCAGCAGCTTACCCGACAGCGGGGGCAGACTGTTTTTT,CASSLPDSGGRLFF
-,TRBV13,TRBJ2-7,once,TGTGCCAGCAGCTTCTCTCGACGGGGCGAGCAGTACTTC,CASSFSRRGEQYF
TRBD1,TRBV3-1/TRBV3-2,TRBJ1-1,-,TGTGCCAGCAGAGAACAGGGGGAAGCTTTCTTT,CASREQGEAFF